The 5 T cell receptor beta chains given below trace back to one sample, sequenced in a study of shared clonotypes between healthy human individuals. The naive CD8 fraction comprised CD45RO-negative cells positively selected for CCR7 and excluded terminally differentiated effector memory CD45RA+ cells. Assay: immunoSEQ multiplex PCR; the TCRdb copy retains only in-frame clones and omits some. Counted here are millions of clones, over 85% occurring once; the ten biggest clones make up around 1.1%. Sequencing input: naive CD8+ T cells sorted from blood. These receptors came from a young man in good health.

The chain combines TRBV9 with TRBJ1-2; D remains ambiguous. V was pared by 1 base and J by 7 bases, with 11 bases between. The CDR3 runs to 13 residues. Per the germline V gene, CDR1 is SGDLS and CDR2 is YYNGEE. The CDR3 nucleotides read TGTGCCAGCAGCGTATCGGACCGAGTTGGCTACACCTTC. Its protein product is CASSVSDRVGYTF.

V and J are TRBV18 and TRBJ2-7, with 11 bases fitting TRBD1. Germline assignment: CDR1 KGHSH and CDR2 LQKENI. V trimming: 2 bases; J trimming: 3 bases; junction bases outside the gene matches: 6. CDR3 size: 16 residues. The CDR3 sequence is CASSPADRGRSYEQYF. CDR3 nucleotide sequence: TGTGCCAGCTCACCAGCGGACAGGGGGCGAAGCTACGAGCAGTACTTC.

The CDR3 protein is CASSLGQGVPLHF. CDR3 in DNA: TGTGCCAGCAGCCTCGGACAGGGAGTACCCCTCCACTTT. The genes are TRBV5-6 and TRBJ1-6, with 8 nucleotides matching TRBD1. This CDR3 has 13 residues. V lost 4 bases, J lost 12 bases, and 6 bases stayed unmatched. In germline, CDR1 is SGHDT, CDR2 YYEEEE.

As for this clone: The same CDR3 is also encoded by other DNA sequences in this sample. The rearrangement uses TRBV27 and TRBJ2-7; D perhaps matches TRBD2 (6 bases). The CDR3 sequence is 13 residues long. Germline CDR1 reads MNHEY; CDR2 reads SMNVEV (reference sequence). V lost 0 bases and J lost 5, with 8 bases in between. CDR3 DNA sequence: TGTGCCAGCAGTTTATCGGGGGGAGACGAGCAGTACTTC. Translating gives CASSLSGGDEQYF.

Turning to this clone: Other DNA sequences in this specimen translate into the identical CDR3. This chain uses TRBV7-9 with TRBJ2-3; no clear D. This CDR3 has 13 amino acids. The V end lost 3 bases, the J end lost 0 bases, and 4 bases lay between the germline ends. In germline, CDR1 is SEHNR, CDR2 FQNEAQ (reference sequence). This CDR3 is CASSFPSTDTQYF. The CDR3 DNA is TGTGCCAGCAGCTTCCCAAGCACAGATACGCAGTATTTT.